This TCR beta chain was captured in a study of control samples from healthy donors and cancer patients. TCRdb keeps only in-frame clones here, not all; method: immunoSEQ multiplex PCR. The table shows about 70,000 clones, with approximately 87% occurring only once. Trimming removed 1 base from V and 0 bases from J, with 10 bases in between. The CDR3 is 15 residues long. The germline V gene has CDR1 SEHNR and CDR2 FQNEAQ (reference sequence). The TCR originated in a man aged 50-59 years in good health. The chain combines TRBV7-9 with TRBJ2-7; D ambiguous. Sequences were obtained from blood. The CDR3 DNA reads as TGTGCCAGCAGCTTAGGGCAGAACCCCTCCTACGAGCAGTACTTC. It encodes CASSLGQNPSYEQYF. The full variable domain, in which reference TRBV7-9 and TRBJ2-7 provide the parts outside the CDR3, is DTGVSQNPRHKITKRGQNVTFRCDPISEHNRLYWYRQTLGQGPEFLTYFQNEAQLEKSRLLSDRFSAERPKGSFSTLEIQRTEQGDSAMYLCASSLGQNPSYEQYFGPGTRLTVT.